This paragraph covers one TCR beta chain sequence. The data are from a study of cytomegalovirus exposure and HLA in healthy donors. Primers included in the PCR were 60 Vbeta and 13 Jbeta primers. Some clones are missing from TCRdb's copy, which holds only in-frame ones; the method was immunoSEQ multiplex PCR. The table includes 100,000 or so clones, under 85% detected once. Trimming at V came to 3 bases and at J to 2 bases, leaving 6 bases not matched to a gene. Germline V lookup: CDR1 SGHNT, CDR2 YYREEE (reference sequence). The CDR3 spans 15 residues. This receptor was obtained from a man in his forties in good health and CMV-seronegative. The chain couples TRBV5-4 to TRBJ1-2; TRBD1 matches at 8 bases. The sequencing sample was made of PBMCs. CDR3 bases: TGTGCCAGCAGCTCAGGGGGCGCTCCCAACTATGGCTACACCTTC. As protein: CASSSGGAPNYGYTF. The whole variable domain, filled in from reference TRBV5-4 and TRBJ1-2, reads ETGVTQSPTHLIKTRGQQVTLRCSSQSGHNTVSWYQQALGQGPQFIFQYYREEENGRGNFPPRFSGLQFPNYSSELNVNALELDDSALYLCASSSGGAPNYGYTFGSGTRLTVV.